These T cell receptor beta chains were read from a single sample in a study of blood T cell repertoires in COVID-19. TCRdb's copy holds only in-frame clones and misses some; the assay was immunoSEQ multiplex PCR. The sample records around 170,000 clones, about 83% being singletons. Material: peripheral blood. These receptors were taken from a man between 65 and 79 years old who had recovered from COVID-19. CDR3s include the opening cysteine and the closing phenylalanine or tryptophan. The D gene is left open where the match is weak.

D: TRBD1
V: TRBV5-1
CDR3: CASSLSRVSGQVRYEQFF

D: TRBD2
V: TRBV15
CDR3: CATSRYKLAGFQETQYF

D: TRBD1
V: TRBV27
CDR3: CASSYHRGLTEAFF

D: -
V: TRBV7-6
CDR3: CASSRPGLAGETQYF

D: -
V: TRBV21-1
CDR3: CASSKWASGRPYNEQFF

D: TRBD1
V: TRBV29-1
CDR3: CSVKRTGYEQYF

D: TRBD2
V: TRBV9
CDR3: CASSAGTSGLGYNEQFF

D: TRBD2
V: TRBV10-1
CDR3: CASSDPAGGNTGELFF

D: TRBD1
V: TRBV6-5
CDR3: CASISTGVSYEQYF

D: TRBD1
V: TRBV24-1
CDR3: CATSDGTGGSYNEQFF

D: -
V: TRBV4-2
CDR3: CASSQEIEASVTYEQYF

D: -
V: TRBV2
CDR3: CASRPTIAPSSYEQYF

D: -
V: TRBV18
CDR3: CASSPQDSQQETQYF

D: -
V: TRBV14
CDR3: CASSPLASSYEQYF

D: TRBD1
V: TRBV5-8
CDR3: CASTTNPIRGQGSVQPQHF

D: -
V: TRBV30
CDR3: CAYGQSGNTIYF

D: TRBD1
V: TRBV2
CDR3: CASSTGTGHEKLFF

D: -
V: TRBV14
CDR3: CASSRSQDTQYF

D: -
V: TRBV5-1
CDR3: CASSLQGSSYNSPLHF